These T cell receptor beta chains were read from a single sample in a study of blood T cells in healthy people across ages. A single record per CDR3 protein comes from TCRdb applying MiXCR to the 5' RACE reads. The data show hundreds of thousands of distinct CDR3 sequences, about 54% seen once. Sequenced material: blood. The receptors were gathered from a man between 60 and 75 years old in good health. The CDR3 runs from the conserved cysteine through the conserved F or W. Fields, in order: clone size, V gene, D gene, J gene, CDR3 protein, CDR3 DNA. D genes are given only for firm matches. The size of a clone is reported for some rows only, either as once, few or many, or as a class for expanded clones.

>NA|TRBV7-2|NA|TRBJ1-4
CASSLNGGEGEKLFF
TGTGCCAGCAGCTTAAATGGGGGAGAGGGTGAAAAACTGTTTTTT
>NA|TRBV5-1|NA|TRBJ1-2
CASSLDLAVSNYGYTF
TGCGCCAGCAGCTTGGATCTGGCAGTGAGTAACTATGGCTACACCTTC
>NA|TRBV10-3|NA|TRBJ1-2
CAISDGFDGYTF
TGTGCCATCAGTGATGGATTCGATGGCTACACCTTC
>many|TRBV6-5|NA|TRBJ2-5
CASSSMETQYF
TGTGCCAGCAGCTCGATGGAGACCCAGTACTTC
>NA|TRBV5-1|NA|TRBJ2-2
CASSPVGVQNTGELFF
TGCGCCAGCAGCCCCGTGGGGGTCCAGAACACCGGGGAGCTGTTTTTT
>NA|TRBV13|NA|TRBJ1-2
CASSRQDYGYTF
TGTGCCAGCAGCCGACAGGACTATGGCTACACCTTC
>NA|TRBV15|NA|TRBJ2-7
CATSRDRARVGSYEQYF
TGTGCCACCAGCAGAGATCGTGCCAGGGTTGGGTCCTACGAGCAGTACTTC
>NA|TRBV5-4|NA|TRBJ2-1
CASGELVGGYDEQFF
TGTGCCAGCGGCGAGCTGGTTGGAGGGTACGATGAGCAGTTCTTC
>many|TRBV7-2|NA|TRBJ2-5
CASSLNPTQETQYF
TGTGCCAGCAGCTTAAATCCGACGCAAGAGACCCAGTACTTC
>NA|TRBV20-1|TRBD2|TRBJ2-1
CSVIISSGVNNEQFF
TGCAGTGTCATAATTAGTAGCGGGGTCAACAATGAGCAGTTCTTC
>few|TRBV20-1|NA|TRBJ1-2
CSAPTPAGYGYTF
TGCAGTGCTCCTACCCCAGCCGGCTATGGCTACACCTTC
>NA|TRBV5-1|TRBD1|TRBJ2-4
CASSTGEVGYRAKNIQYF
TGCGCCAGCAGCACAGGGGAAGTGGGCTACCGGGCCAAAAACATTCAGTACTTC
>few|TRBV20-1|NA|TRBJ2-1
CSATRPLGYNEQFF
TGCAGTGCTACGCGACCATTAGGATACAATGAGCAGTTCTTC
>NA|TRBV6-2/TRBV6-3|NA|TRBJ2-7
CASNDGQGLIDEQYF
TGTGCCAGCAATGACGGGCAGGGGCTAATCGACGAGCAGTACTTC
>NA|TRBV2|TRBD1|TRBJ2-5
CASSRDRGPPETQYF
TGTGCCAGCAGTAGGGACAGGGGGCCTCCAGAGACCCAGTACTTC
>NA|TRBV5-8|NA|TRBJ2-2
CASSLSWFTGELFF
TGTGCCAGCAGCTTGTCTTGGTTCACCGGGGAGCTGTTTTTT
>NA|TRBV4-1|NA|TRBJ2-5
CASSQLSRGETQYF
TGCGCCAGCAGCCAACTGAGCAGGGGAGAGACCCAGTACTTC
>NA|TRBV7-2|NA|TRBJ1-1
CASSPIVRGGAFF
TGTGCCAGCAGCCCTATAGTTCGAGGGGGAGCTTTCTTT
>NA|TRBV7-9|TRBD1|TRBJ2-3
CASSFGQATDTQYF
TGTGCCAGCAGCTTCGGACAGGCAACAGATACGCAGTATTTT
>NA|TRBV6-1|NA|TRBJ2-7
CASSGVDSYEQYF
TGTGCCAGCAGTGGGGTGGACTCCTACGAGCAGTACTTC
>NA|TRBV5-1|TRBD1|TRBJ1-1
CASSWTGVGNTEAFF
TGCGCCAGCAGCTGGACAGGGGTGGGGAACACTGAAGCTTTCTTT
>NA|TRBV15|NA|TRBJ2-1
CATSRRGSSYNEQFF
TGTGCCACCAGCAGACGGGGGAGCTCCTACAATGAGCAGTTCTTC
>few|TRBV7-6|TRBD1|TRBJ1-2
CASRKQGADGYTF
TGTGCCAGCAGAAAACAGGGGGCTGATGGCTACACCTTC
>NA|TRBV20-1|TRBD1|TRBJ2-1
CSASSGGGSSYNEQFF
TGCAGTGCTAGTTCAGGGGGCGGAAGCTCCTACAATGAGCAGTTCTTC
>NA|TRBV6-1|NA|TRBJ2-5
CASRVQGGYQETQYF
TGTGCCAGCAGGGTCCAAGGGGGGTACCAAGAGACCCAGTACTTC
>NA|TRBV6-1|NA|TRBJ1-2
CASTTVNYGYTF
TGTGCCAGTACGACAGTGAACTATGGCTACACCTTC
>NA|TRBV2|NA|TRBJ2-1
CASSEGTQFF
TGTGCCAGCAGTGAGGGGACCCAGTTCTTC
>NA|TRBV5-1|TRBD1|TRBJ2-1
CASSLGTGVDEQFF
TGCGCCAGCAGCTTGGGGACAGGGGTGGATGAGCAGTTCTTC
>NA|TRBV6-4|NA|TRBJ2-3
CASSRTHRASETQYF
TGTGCCAGCAGTAGGACCCACAGGGCCTCAGAGACGCAGTATTTT
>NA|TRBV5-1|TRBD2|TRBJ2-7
CASSFTSASYEQYF
TGCGCCAGCAGCTTTACTAGCGCCTCCTACGAGCAGTACTTC
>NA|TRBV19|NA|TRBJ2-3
CASSIGPSPSTDTQYF
TGTGCCAGTAGTATAGGGCCTTCTCCAAGCACAGATACGCAGTATTTT
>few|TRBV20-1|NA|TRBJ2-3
CSAQQRDTSTDTQYF
TGCAGTGCTCAACAGCGGGACACTAGCACAGATACGCAGTATTTT
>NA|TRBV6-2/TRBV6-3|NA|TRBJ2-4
CASSPPRRGVQYF
TGTGCCAGCAGCCCCCCCCGCAGGGGGGTTCAGTACTTC
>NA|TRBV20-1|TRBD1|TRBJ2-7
CSALPGQGVNEQYF
TGCAGTGCTCTCCCCGGACAGGGGGTGAACGAGCAGTACTTC
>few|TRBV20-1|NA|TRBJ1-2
CSAREHGGHGYTF
TGCAGTGCTAGAGAACATGGGGGACATGGCTACACCTTC
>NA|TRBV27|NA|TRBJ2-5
CASSFRGLETQYF
TGTGCCAGCAGTTTCAGGGGATTGGAGACCCAGTACTTC
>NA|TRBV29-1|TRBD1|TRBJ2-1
CSVEHTGGAYNEQFF
TGCAGCGTGGAGCATACAGGGGGCGCCTACAATGAGCAGTTCTTC
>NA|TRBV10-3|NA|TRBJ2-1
CAISESRLGPDEQFF
TGTGCCATCAGTGAGTCTAGACTAGGGCCCGATGAGCAGTTCTTC
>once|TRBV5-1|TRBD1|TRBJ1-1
CAGSLEGGRNTEAFF
TGCGCCGGCAGCTTGGAAGGGGGCCGGAACACTGAAGCTTTCTTT
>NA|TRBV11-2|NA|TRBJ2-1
CASSRDYPQGEQFF
TGTGCCAGCAGCAGGGACTACCCACAGGGTGAGCAGTTCTTC